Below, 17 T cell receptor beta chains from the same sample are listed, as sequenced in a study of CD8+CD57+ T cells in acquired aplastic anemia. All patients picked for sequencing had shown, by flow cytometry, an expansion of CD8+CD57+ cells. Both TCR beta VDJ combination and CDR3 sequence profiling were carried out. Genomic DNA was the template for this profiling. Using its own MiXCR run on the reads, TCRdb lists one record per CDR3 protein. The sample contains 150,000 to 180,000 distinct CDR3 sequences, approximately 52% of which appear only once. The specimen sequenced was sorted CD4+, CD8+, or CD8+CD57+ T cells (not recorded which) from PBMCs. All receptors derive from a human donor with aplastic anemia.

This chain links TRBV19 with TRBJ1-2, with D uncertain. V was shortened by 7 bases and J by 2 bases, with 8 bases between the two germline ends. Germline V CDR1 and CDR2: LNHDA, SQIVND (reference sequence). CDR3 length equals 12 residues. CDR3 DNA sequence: TGTGCCAGTACCACCGCAAACTATGGCTACACCTTC. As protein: CASTTANYGYTF.

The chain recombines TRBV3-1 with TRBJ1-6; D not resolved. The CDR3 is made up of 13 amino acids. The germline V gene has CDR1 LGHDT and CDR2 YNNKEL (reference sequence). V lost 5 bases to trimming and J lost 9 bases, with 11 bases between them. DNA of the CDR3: TGTGCCAGCAGCGAGATCCGGGGTTCACCCCTCCACTTT. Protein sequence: CASSEIRGSPLHF.

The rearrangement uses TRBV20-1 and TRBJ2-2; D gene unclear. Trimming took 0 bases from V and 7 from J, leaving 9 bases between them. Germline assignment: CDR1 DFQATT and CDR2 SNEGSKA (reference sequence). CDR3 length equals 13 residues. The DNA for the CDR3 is TGCAGTGCTAGAGAAACCCTGAACGGGGAGCTGTTTTTT. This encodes CSARETLNGELFF.

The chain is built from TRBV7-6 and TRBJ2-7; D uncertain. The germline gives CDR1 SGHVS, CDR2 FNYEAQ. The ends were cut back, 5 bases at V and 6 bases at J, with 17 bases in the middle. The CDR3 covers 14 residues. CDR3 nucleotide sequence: TGTGCCAGCAGCCACCAATCCACAGTACGCGAGCAGTACTTC. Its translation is CASSHQSTVREQYF.

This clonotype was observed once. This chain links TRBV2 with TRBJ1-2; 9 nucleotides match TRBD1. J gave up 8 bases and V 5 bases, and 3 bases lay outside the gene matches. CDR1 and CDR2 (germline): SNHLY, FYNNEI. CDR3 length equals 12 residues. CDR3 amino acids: CASSPGTGGYTF. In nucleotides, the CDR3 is TGTGCCAGCAGTCCCGGGACAGGGGGCTACACCTTC. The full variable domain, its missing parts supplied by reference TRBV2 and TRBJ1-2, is EPEVTQTPSHQVTQMGQEVILRCVPISNHLYFYWYRQILGQKVEFLVSFYNNEISEKSEIFDDQFSVERPDGSNFTLKIRSTKLEDSAMYFCASSPGTGGYTFGSGTRLTVV.

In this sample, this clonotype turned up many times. The CDR3 loop is CASSTTGNTYEQYF. In nucleotides, the CDR3 is TGTGCCAGTAGTACCACAGGGAATACCTACGAGCAGTACTTC. The chain is built from TRBV19 and TRBJ2-7; the D gene is possibly TRBD1 (6 bases). CDR1 is LNHDA, CDR2 SQIVND, per germline (reference sequence). The germline V and J ends were trimmed by 4 bases and 2 bases, with 12 bases remaining between them. This CDR3 spans 14 amino acids.

The CDR3 nucleotides read TGTGCCAGCAGTTACAGGGGTTATTACAATGAGCAGTTCTTC. Translated: CASSYRGYYNEQFF. The J gene is TRBJ2-1, the V gene TRBV6-2 or TRBV6-3; tentative D call: TRBD1 (5 bases). The CDR3 has 14 amino acids. The V end lost 2 bases, the J end lost 4 bases, and 9 bases lay between the germline ends. Germline loops: CDR1 MNHEY, CDR2 SVGEGT.

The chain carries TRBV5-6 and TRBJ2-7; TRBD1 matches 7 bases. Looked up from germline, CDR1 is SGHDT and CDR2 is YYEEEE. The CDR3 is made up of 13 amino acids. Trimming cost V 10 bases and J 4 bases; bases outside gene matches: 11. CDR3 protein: CAWARQGLYEQYF. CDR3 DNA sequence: TGTGCCTGGGCGAGACAGGGTCTGTACGAGCAGTACTTC.

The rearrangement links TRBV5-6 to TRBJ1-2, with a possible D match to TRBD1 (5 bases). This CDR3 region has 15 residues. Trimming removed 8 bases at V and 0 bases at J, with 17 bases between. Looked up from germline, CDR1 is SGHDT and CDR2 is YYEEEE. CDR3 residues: CASFHHMGPNYGYTF. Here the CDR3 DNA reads TGTGCCAGTTTCCACCACATGGGACCTAACTATGGCTACACCTTC. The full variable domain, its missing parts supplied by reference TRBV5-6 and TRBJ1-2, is DAGVTQSPTHLIKTRGQQVTLRCSPKSGHDTVSWYQQALGQGPQFIFQYYEEEERQRGNFPDRFSGHQFPNYSSELNVNALLLGDSALYLCASFHHMGPNYGYTFGSGTRLTVV.

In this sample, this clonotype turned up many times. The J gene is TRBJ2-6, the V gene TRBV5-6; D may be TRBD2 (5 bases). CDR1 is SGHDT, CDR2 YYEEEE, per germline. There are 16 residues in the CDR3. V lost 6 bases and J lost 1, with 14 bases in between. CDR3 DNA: TGTGCCAGCAAAGGAGGAATGGGGTCTGGGGCCAACGTCCTGACTTTC. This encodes CASKGGMGSGANVLTF.

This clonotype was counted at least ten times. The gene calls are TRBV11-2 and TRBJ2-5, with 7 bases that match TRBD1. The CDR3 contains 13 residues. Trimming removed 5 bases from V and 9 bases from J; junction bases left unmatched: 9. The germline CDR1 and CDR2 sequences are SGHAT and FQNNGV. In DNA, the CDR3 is TGTGCCAGCAGCGCCGAGACAGGGAGACCCCAGTACTTC. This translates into CASSAETGRPQYF. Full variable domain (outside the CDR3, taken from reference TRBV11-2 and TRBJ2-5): EAGVAQSPRYKIIEKRQSVAFWCNPISGHATLYWYQQILGQGPKLLIQFQNNGVVDDSQLPKDRFSAERLKGVDSTLKIQPAKLEDSAVYLCASSAETGRPQYFGPGTRLLVL.

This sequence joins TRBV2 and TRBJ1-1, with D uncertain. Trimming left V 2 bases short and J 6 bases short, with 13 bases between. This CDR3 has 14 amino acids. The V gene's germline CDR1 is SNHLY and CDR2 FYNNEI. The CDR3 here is CASSEIGKDAEAFF. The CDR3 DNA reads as TGTGCCAGCAGTGAAATAGGTAAAGACGCTGAAGCTTTCTTT.

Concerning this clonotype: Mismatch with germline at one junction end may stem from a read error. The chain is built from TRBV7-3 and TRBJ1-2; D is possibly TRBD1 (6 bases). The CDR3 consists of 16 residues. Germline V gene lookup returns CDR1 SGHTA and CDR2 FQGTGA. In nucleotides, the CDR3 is TGTGCCGGCAGCCCATCACCACAGGGAAGGGGCTATGGCTACACCTTC. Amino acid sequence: CAGSPSPQGRGYGYTF.

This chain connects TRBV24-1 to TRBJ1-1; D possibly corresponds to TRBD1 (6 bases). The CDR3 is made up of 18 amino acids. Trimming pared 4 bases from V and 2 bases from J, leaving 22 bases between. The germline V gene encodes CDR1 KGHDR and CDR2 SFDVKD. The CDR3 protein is CATSESQGFHPPNTEAFF. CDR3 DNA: TGTGCCACCAGTGAGTCACAGGGCTTCCATCCTCCAAACACTGAAGCTTTCTTT.

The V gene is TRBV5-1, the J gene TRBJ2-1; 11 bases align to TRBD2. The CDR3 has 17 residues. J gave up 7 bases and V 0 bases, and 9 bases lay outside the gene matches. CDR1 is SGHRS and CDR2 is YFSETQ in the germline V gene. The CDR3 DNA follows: TGCGCCAGCAGCTTGGAGGTACTAGCGGGAGTATCAAATGAGCAGTTCTTC. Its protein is CASSLEVLAGVSNEQFF.

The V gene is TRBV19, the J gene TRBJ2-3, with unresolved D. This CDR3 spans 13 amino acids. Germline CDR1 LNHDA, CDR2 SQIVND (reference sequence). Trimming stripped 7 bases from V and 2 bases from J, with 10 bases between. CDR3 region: CASKDRPTDTQYF. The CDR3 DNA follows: TGTGCCAGTAAGGACCGTCCCACAGATACGCAGTATTTT.

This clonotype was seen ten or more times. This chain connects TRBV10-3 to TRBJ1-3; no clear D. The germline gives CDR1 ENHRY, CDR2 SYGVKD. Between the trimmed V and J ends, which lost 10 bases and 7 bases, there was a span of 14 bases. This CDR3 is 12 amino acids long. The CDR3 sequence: CATAPAANTIYF. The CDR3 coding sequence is TGTGCCACCGCGCCGGCGGCGAACACCATATATTTT.